One and the same sample provided the 18 T cell receptor beta chains below, sequenced in a study of shared clonotypes between healthy human individuals. Data came from immunoSEQ multiplex PCR; TCRdb stores just in-frame clones and leaves some out. Of roughly 2.4 million clones listed, approximately 95% are singletons. Sequencing was carried out using naive CD4+ T cells sorted from blood. Subset reported: CD45RA+ positively selected. These receptor sequences come from a man in his late teens or twenties in good health.

The CDR3 nucleotides read TGCGCCAGCAGCATTAGCGGTTCCTACAATGAGCAGTTCTTC. It yields the protein CASSISGSYNEQFF. This chain links TRBV5-1 with TRBJ2-1; a possible D gene is TRBD2 (6 bases). This CDR3 comprises 14 residues. Per germline, CDR1 SGHRS and CDR2 YFSETQ. Trimming took off 4 bases at V and 1 base at J, with 9 bases between the two ends.

The count of this clone is one. The J gene is TRBJ1-2, the V gene TRBV7-2; D gene uncertain. The CDR3 runs to 14 residues. Trimming stripped 2 bases from V and 7 bases from J, with 14 bases between. The germline CDR1 and CDR2 sequences are SGHTA and FQGNSA. CDR3 nucleotide sequence: TGTGCCAGCAGCTTAAGGGCAGTAGAAGGTGGCTACACCTTC. Translated, it gives CASSLRAVEGGYTF.

The V call is TRBV15, the J call TRBJ1-6; tentative D call: TRBD1 (5 bases). Deletions cut 3 bases from V and 6 bases from J, with 15 bases between. This CDR3 has 16 residues. Germline V lookup: CDR1 LNHNV, CDR2 YYDKDF (reference sequence). CDR3 bases: TGTGCCACCAGCAGCCGGGACGGCAAAGTTAATTCACCCCTCCACTTT. Its translation is CATSSRDGKVNSPLHF.

The chain recombines TRBV14 with TRBJ2-2; D is possibly TRBD2 (6 bases). CDR1 is SGHDN, CDR2 FVKESK, per germline. The CDR3 totals 15 residues. V was trimmed by 2 bases and J by 3 bases, leaving 10 bases between them. This CDR3 reads CASSQLLAHTGELFF. In DNA, the CDR3 is TGTGCCAGCAGCCAACTCCTAGCGCACACCGGGGAGCTGTTTTTT. The full variable domain, rest sourced from reference TRBV14 and TRBJ2-2, is EAGVTQFPSHSVIEKGQTVTLRCDPISGHDNLYWYRRVMGKEIKFLLHFVKESKQDESGMPNNRFLAERTGGTYSTLKVQPAELEDSGVYFCASSQLLAHTGELFFGEGSRLTVL.

The chain carries TRBV7-9 and TRBJ2-5, with D unresolved. Germline V gene lookup returns CDR1 SEHNR and CDR2 FQNEAQ (reference sequence). The CDR3 extends over 13 amino acids. V lost 1 base and J lost 5, with 8 bases in between. CDR3 protein: CASSLENLETQYF. As DNA, the CDR3 is TGTGCCAGCAGCTTAGAGAACCTGGAGACCCAGTACTTC. The variable domain in full, completed from reference TRBV7-9 and TRBJ2-5, reads DTGVSQNPRHKITKRGQNVTFRCDPISEHNRLYWYRQTLGQGPEFLTYFQNEAQLEKSRLLSDRFSAERPKGSFSTLEIQRTEQGDSAMYLCASSLENLETQYFGPGTRLLVL.

V usage is TRBV7-2 and J usage is TRBJ2-2; D possibly corresponds to TRBD2 (6 bases). V was trimmed by 4 bases and J by 8 bases, leaving 14 bases between them. Germline V gene lookup returns CDR1 SGHTA and CDR2 FQGNSA. This CDR3 spans 14 amino acids. CDR3 protein: CASSYGEVSGELFF. DNA of the CDR3: TGTGCCAGCAGCTACGGGGAGGTTTCGGGGGAGCTGTTTTTT.

This clone was observed a handful of times. V is TRBV7-3 and J is TRBJ2-4; tentatively, D is TRBD1 (6 bases). Trimming stripped 5 bases from V and 0 bases from J, with 11 bases between. The CDR3 covers 15 residues. CDR1 SGHTA and CDR2 FQGTGA come from the germline V gene. The CDR3 is CASSTTGLAKNIQYF. The CDR3 nucleotides are TGTGCCAGCAGCACGACAGGACTAGCCAAAAACATTCAGTACTTC.

The J gene is TRBJ2-2, the V gene TRBV7-2; 12 bases align to TRBD2. Trimming took 3 bases from V and 5 from J; bases not matched to a gene: 7. Germline V CDR1 and CDR2: SGHTA, FQGNSA. The CDR3 contains 17 residues. CDR3 sequence reads: CASSLRTSGTITGELFF. In DNA form, the CDR3 reads TGTGCCAGCAGCTTGAGGACTAGCGGGACTATTACCGGGGAGCTGTTTTTT.

The sample holds one count of this clone. V usage is TRBV27 and J usage is TRBJ1-5; weak D call: TRBD1 (5 bases). The CDR3 runs 15 residues. Germline V gene data show CDR1 as MNHEY and CDR2 as SMNVEV (reference sequence). V was clipped by 4 bases and J by 1 base, with 11 bases between them. The CDR3 sequence is CASSSVAGSNQPQHF. In DNA form, the CDR3 reads TGTGCCAGCAGTTCGGTGGCAGGGAGCAATCAGCCCCAGCATTTT.

The gene calls are TRBV5-4 and TRBJ1-1; 8 nucleotides line up with TRBD1. CDR1 SGHNT and CDR2 YYREEE come from the germline V gene (reference sequence). After removal of 4 bases from V and 0 bases from J, the junction contained 5 bases not matched to a gene. CDR3 length equals 15 residues. The CDR3 bases are TGTGCCAGCAGCCACTCGGACAGGGTGAACACTGAAGCTTTCTTT. Amino acids: CASSHSDRVNTEAFF.

The chain uses TRBV5-8 and TRBJ1-1; D is perhaps TRBD1 (5 bases). Germline CDR1 SGHTS, CDR2 YDEGEE. V was clipped by 0 bases and J by 5 bases, with 11 bases between them. The CDR3 is made up of 14 amino acids. As DNA, the CDR3 is TGTGCCAGCAGCTTGGCGCAGGGTTGGACTGAAGCTTTCTTT. This codes for CASSLAQGWTEAFF.

V is TRBV7-8 and J is TRBJ1-6, with TRBD1 as a possible D gene (5 bases). Germline V gene data show CDR1 as SGHVS and CDR2 as FQNEAQ. Trimming left V 1 base short and J 4 bases short, with 17 bases between. CDR3 length equals 18 residues. CDR3 protein: CASSLVSGPTSYNSPLHF. DNA for the CDR3: TGTGCCAGCAGCTTAGTCTCGGGACCAACCTCGTATAATTCACCCCTCCACTTT.

The chain carries TRBV7-8 and TRBJ2-5; D is tentatively TRBD1 or TRBD2 (5 bases each). The V gene's germline CDR1 is SGHVS and CDR2 FQNEAQ. Trimming took 0 bases from V and 13 from J, leaving 24 bases between them. This CDR3 is 16 amino acids long. The CDR3 DNA follows: TGTGCCAGCAGCTTAGCGCCGGGGCAGGGCGTTATTAAGATGTACTTC. Translated, it gives CASSLAPGQGVIKMYF. Based on the CDR3 plus reference TRBV7-8 and TRBJ2-5, the full variable domain is GAGVSQSPRYKVAKRGQDVALRCDPISGHVSLFWYQQALGQGPEFLTYFQNEAQLDKSGLPSDRFFAERPEGSVSTLKIQRTQQEDSAVYLCASSLAPGQGVIKMYFGPGTRLLVL.

Concerning this clone: This same CDR3 is encoded by further DNA sequences in the sample. The J gene is TRBJ2-5, the V gene TRBV18, with TRBD2 identical over 7 bases. The CDR3 is made up of 14 amino acids. V shed 3 bases and J 4 bases; nucleotides not matched to a gene: 5. The germline V gene encodes CDR1 KGHSH and CDR2 LQKENI. CDR3: CASSPAGRGETQYF. The CDR3 DNA is TGTGCCAGCTCACCCGCGGGGAGGGGAGAGACCCAGTACTTC.

For the CDR3, the DNA is TGTGCCAGCAGCTTAGGCGGCACCGAGTCCTACGAGCAGTACTTC. Its protein is CASSLGGTESYEQYF. This chain connects TRBV5-4 to TRBJ2-7; D remains ambiguous. Trimming stripped 2 bases from V and 1 base from J, with 13 bases between. Germline lookup yields CDR1 SGHNT and CDR2 YYREEE (reference sequence). The CDR3 spans 15 residues.

The V call is TRBV4-1, the J call TRBJ2-7; 7 nucleotides line up with TRBD1. CDR3 length: 18 residues. CDR1 MGHRA and CDR2 YSYEKL come from the germline V gene. The V and J ends lost 0 bases and 1 base, in that order; junction bases with no gene match: 12. The CDR3 spells CASSQDWAPGQASYEQYF. The CDR3 nucleotides read TGCGCCAGCAGCCAAGATTGGGCCCCCGGACAGGCTTCCTACGAGCAGTACTTC.

The genes are TRBV14 and TRBJ1-1; D is unresolved. Trimming removed 3 bases from V and 11 bases from J, with 7 bases in between. The CDR3 consists of 10 residues. The germline CDR1 and CDR2 sequences are SGHDN and FVKESK. The CDR3 loop is CASSHMVAFF. CDR3 coding DNA: TGTGCCAGCAGCCATATGGTGGCTTTCTTT.

This clone has a single count. The chain uses TRBV7-9 and TRBJ2-3; D may correspond to TRBD1 or TRBD2 (7 bases each). The length of the CDR3 is 16 residues. Germline V gene data show CDR1 as SEHNR and CDR2 as FQNEAQ (reference sequence). Trimming stripped 5 bases from V and 0 bases from J, with 15 bases between. The CDR3 spells CASSPRGGPSTDTQYF. CDR3 in DNA: TGTGCCAGCAGCCCCAGGGGGGGGCCGAGCACAGATACGCAGTATTTT. The whole variable domain, filled in from reference TRBV7-9 and TRBJ2-3, reads DTGVSQNPRHKITKRGQNVTFRCDPISEHNRLYWYRQTLGQGPEFLTYFQNEAQLEKSRLLSDRFSAERPKGSFSTLEIQRTEQGDSAMYLCASSPRGGPSTDTQYFGPGTRLTVL.